Listed below are T cell receptor beta chains from one sample, sequenced in a study of regulatory T cells in long-lasting Graves disease. From the multiplex PCR reads, TCRdb called clonotypes with MiXCR, one entry per CDR3 protein. The table lists roughly 420,000 distinct CDR3 sequences, 15% to 18% of them singletons. Here the sequenced sample was peripheral blood mononuclear cells (PBMCs), taken at new diagnosis, from a patient treated with antithyroid drugs. The receptors derive from a female donor with Graves disease. CDR3s include the opening cysteine and the closing phenylalanine or tryptophan. Fields, in order: D gene, V gene, J gene, clone size, CDR3 protein, CDR3 DNA. The D gene is left open where the match is weak. Rows give clone size only sometimes, using once, few, many, or a class for an expanded clone.

>NA|TRBV20-1|TRBJ2-5|few
CSARAPLGAGQETQYF
TGCAGTGCTAGAGCCCCCCTCGGGGCGGGACAAGAGACCCAGTACTTC
>NA|TRBV5-1|TRBJ1-3|many
CASSPDLGNTIYF
TGCGCCAGCAGTCCGGACCTTGGAAACACCATATATTTT
>NA|TRBV24-1|TRBJ2-1|NA
CATSDRVRGYNEQFF
TGTGCCACCAGTGATCGAGTACGGGGATACAATGAGCAGTTCTTC
>NA|TRBV29-1|TRBJ1-5|few
CSVAAAGGQPQHF
TGCAGCGTTGCGGCAGCAGGCGGTCAGCCCCAGCATTTT
>NA|TRBV30|TRBJ2-3|NA
CAWSIPDRGDYTDTQYF
TGTGCCTGGAGTATACCCGACCGGGGTGACTACACAGATACGCAGTATTTT
>TRBD2|TRBV19|TRBJ2-1|many
CASSVSGGAAYEQFF
TGTGCCAGTAGTGTGAGCGGGGGGGCCGCATATGAGCAGTTCTTC
>TRBD2|TRBV5-1|TRBJ2-3|few
CASSSGGSTGTQYF
TGCGCCAGCAGCTCGGGAGGCAGCACAGGTACGCAGTATTTT
>TRBD1|TRBV5-5|TRBJ1-1|many
CASSSDRMGNTEAFF
TGTGCCAGCAGCTCGGACAGGATGGGGAACACTGAAGCTTTCTTT
>NA|TRBV27|TRBJ1-1|many
CASSPGTMNTEAFF
TGTGCCAGCAGCCCAGGGACAATGAACACTGAAGCTTTCTTT
>NA|TRBV7-8|TRBJ1-3|NA
CASRRASGNTIYF
TGTGCCAGCAGGCGCGCCTCGGGAAACACCATATATTTT
>NA|TRBV6-1|TRBJ2-1|many
CASSEYPSEISYNEQFF
TGTGCCAGCAGTGAATATCCTAGCGAGATCTCCTACAATGAGCAGTTCTTC
>NA|TRBV27|TRBJ2-7|many
CASSSMRDPTYEQYF
TGTGCCAGCAGTTCCATGAGGGACCCGACCTACGAGCAGTACTTC
>NA|TRBV27|TRBJ1-6|many
CASSLFPRARRVNSPLHF
TGTGCCAGCAGTTTATTCCCTCGGGCACGGCGAGTTAATTCACCCCTCCACTTT
>NA|TRBV7-9|TRBJ1-3|many
CASSLPTGFSGNTIYF
TGTGCCAGCAGCTTACCCACAGGGTTTTCTGGAAACACCATATATTTT
>NA|TRBV6-9|TRBJ2-2|few
CASSYLEAGELFF
TGTGCCAGCAGTTACTTGGAGGCCGGGGAGCTGTTTTTT
>NA|TRBV10-3|TRBJ1-4|many
CAISDSVGVNEKLFF
TGTGCCATCAGTGACTCGGTTGGAGTTAATGAAAAACTGTTTTTT
>TRBD1|TRBV2|TRBJ1-4|many
CASSQPFGQGEKLFF
TGTGCCAGCTCGCAACCTTTCGGACAGGGTGAAAAACTGTTTTTT
>TRBD1|TRBV5-1|TRBJ1-1|NA
CASSSRTGLSTEAFF
TGCGCCAGCAGCTCTCGGACAGGGTTATCAACTGAAGCTTTCTTC
>NA|TRBV28|TRBJ1-2|many
CASSFSQNYGYTF
TGTGCCAGCAGTTTTAGCCAAAACTATGGCTACACCTTC
>NA|TRBV7-6|TRBJ2-3|NA
CASSMGGARMSDTQYF
TGTGCCAGCAGTATGGGCGGGGCCAGGATGTCGGATACGCAGTATTTT
>NA|TRBV24-1|TRBJ2-2|few
CATSAPWNAGELLF
TGTGCCACCAGTGCTCCCTGGAACGCCGGGGAGCTGCTTTTT
>NA|TRBV7-8|TRBJ2-3|many
CASSLGADYYQAGKDTQYF
TGTGCCAGCAGCTTAGGGGCAGACTACTACCAGGCGGGAAAAGATACGCAGTATTTT
>NA|TRBV15|TRBJ2-3|few
CATSRGQRGTDTQYF
TGTGCCACCAGCAGAGGCCAGAGAGGCACGGATACGCAGTATTTT
>NA|TRBV5-1|TRBJ2-1|many
CASSTGRGAYNEQFF
TGCGCCAGCAGCACTGGAAGGGGGGCATACAATGAGCAGTTCTTC
>NA|TRBV20-1|TRBJ2-2|many
CSAESGSGTNTGELFF
TGCAGTGCTGAATCCGGGTCGGGAACGAACACCGGGGAGCTGTTTTTT
>TRBD1|TRBV24-1|TRBJ1-5|many
CATEAGTGDPNQPQHF
TGTGCCACCGAGGCAGGGACAGGGGACCCAAATCAGCCCCAGCATTTT
>TRBD1|TRBV18|TRBJ1-5|NA
CASSLTRDSNQPQHF
TGTGCCAGCTCACTGACCCGGGACAGTAATCAGCCCCAGCATTTT
>TRBD1|TRBV28|TRBJ2-3|many
CASSLGTAITDTQYF
TGTGCCAGCAGTCTCGGGACAGCAATCACAGATACGCAGTATTTT
>NA|TRBV28|TRBJ2-3|few
CASSLQDRFTDTQYF
TGTGCCAGCAGTTTACAGGACCGGTTCACAGATACGCAGTATTTT
>NA|TRBV7-9|TRBJ1-1|many
CASSASGRTEAFF
TGTGCCAGCAGCGCGAGCGGGAGGACTGAAGCTTTCTTT
>TRBD1|TRBV24-1|TRBJ2-3|many
CATSAKSHGQANTQYF
TGTGCCACCAGTGCCAAATCCCATGGACAGGCCAATACGCAGTATTTT
>NA|TRBV27|TRBJ1-6|few
CASSYDKGVTPPHF
TGTGCCAGCAGTTACGACAAGGGGGTAACACCCCCCCACTTT
>TRBD2|TRBV19|TRBJ2-1|NA
CASSWGFGLERNEQFF
TGTGCCAGTAGTTGGGGTTTCGGACTAGAGCGTAATGAGCAGTTCTTC
>TRBD1|TRBV20-1|TRBJ1-3|many
CSAGTAGTAGNTIYF
TGCAGTGCTGGCACCGCTGGGACAGCTGGAAACACCATATATTTT
>NA|TRBV30|TRBJ2-5|many
CAWRGRTNQETQYF
TGTGCCTGGAGGGGGAGGACTAACCAAGAGACCCAGTACTTC
>TRBD1|TRBV10-2|TRBJ2-3|many
CASSGTGRDTQYF
TGCGCCAGCAGCGGGACAGGGCGAGATACGCAGTATTTT
>NA|TRBV7-2|TRBJ2-3|many
CASSGELTDTQYF
TGTGCCAGCAGTGGCGAACTCACAGATACGCAGTATTTT
>TRBD1|TRBV6-2/TRBV6-3|TRBJ2-2|many
CASTTGQQTGELFF
TGTGCCAGCACCACGGGACAGCAAACCGGGGAGCTGTTTTTT
>NA|TRBV5-1|TRBJ2-3|many
CASSLGDRWTSTDTQYF
TGCGCCAGCAGCTTAGGCGACCGATGGACTAGCACAGATACGCAGTATTTT
>TRBD2|TRBV6-9|TRBJ2-1|many
CASSYDLAGANEQFF
TGTGCCAGCAGTTACGACCTAGCGGGAGCCAATGAGCAGTTCTTC